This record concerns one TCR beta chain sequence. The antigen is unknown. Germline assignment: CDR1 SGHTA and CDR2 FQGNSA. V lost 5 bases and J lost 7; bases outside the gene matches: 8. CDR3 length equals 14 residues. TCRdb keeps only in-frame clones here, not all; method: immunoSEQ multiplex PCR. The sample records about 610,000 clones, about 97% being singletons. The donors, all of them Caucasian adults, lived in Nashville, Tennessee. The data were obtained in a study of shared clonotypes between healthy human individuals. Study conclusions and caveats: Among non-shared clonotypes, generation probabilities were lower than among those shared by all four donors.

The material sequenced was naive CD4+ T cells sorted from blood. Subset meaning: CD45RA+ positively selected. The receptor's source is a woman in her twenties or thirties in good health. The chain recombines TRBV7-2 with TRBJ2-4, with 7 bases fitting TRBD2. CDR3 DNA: TGTGCCAGCAGCAGAAGCGGGATTGGCAACATTCAGTACTTC. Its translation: CASSRSGIGNIQYF.